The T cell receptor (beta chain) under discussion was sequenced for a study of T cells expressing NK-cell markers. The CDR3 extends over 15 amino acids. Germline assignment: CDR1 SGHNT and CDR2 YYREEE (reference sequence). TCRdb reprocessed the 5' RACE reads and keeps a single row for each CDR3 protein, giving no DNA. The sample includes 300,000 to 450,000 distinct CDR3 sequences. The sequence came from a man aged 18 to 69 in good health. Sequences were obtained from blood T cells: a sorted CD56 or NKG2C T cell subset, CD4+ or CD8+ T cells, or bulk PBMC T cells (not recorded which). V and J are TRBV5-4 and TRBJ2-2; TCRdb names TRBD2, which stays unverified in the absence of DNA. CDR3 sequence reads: CASSLLWEDTGELFF.